This T cell receptor beta chain was profiled in a study of blood T cell repertoires in COVID-19. This clone was found a few times. CDR1 is LNHDA and CDR2 is SQIVND in the germline V gene (reference sequence). The CDR3 length is 16 residues. Trimming removed 3 bases at V and 0 bases at J, with 12 bases between. Authors' analysis steps: Reference gene primer amplification gave estimated nucleated cell counts. TCRdb's copy holds only in-frame clones and misses some; the assay was immunoSEQ multiplex PCR. The V and J calls and clone size come from that table; D and trimming were worked out from the DNA. The sample includes over 15,000 clones, 75% to 85% of them seen just once.

This TCR was sampled from a man older than 75 with acute or convalescent COVID-19. The material sequenced was peripheral blood. The chain couples TRBV19 to TRBJ1-5; D remains unclear. The CDR3 bases are TGTGCCAGTAGTATTTTTGGTGCGATTAGCAATCAGCCCCAGCATTTT. Translation gives CASSIFGAISNQPQHF.